The clone carrying this T cell receptor beta chain was recorded many times. What it binds is unknown. The sample originates from a study of neurological immune-mediated disorders. In germline, CDR1 is MNHNS, CDR2 SASEGT. Trimming left V 10 bases short and J 1 base short, with 11 bases between. This CDR3 is built from 12 residues. Time point noted: longitudinal time-point 3. A total of 2 million PBMCs stored at -80 degrees C provided the unsorted libraries. TCRdb used MiXCR to reprocess the 5' RACE reads, holding one entry per CDR3 protein. The profile shows under 100,000 distinct CDR3 sequences, 4.3% of them singletons. Study observations and caveats: CDR3 amino acid sequences found in expanded clones were never shared across subjects, suggesting private repertoires in all groups.

Sequencing used PBMCs. This receptor was taken from a woman aged 60-75 years with multiple sclerosis. The chain uses TRBV6-1 and TRBJ2-7; D might be TRBD2 (5 bases). The CDR3, as DNA: TGTGCCATCGGCCGAGGGTCCTACGAGCAGTACTTC. Amino acids: CAIGRGSYEQYF.